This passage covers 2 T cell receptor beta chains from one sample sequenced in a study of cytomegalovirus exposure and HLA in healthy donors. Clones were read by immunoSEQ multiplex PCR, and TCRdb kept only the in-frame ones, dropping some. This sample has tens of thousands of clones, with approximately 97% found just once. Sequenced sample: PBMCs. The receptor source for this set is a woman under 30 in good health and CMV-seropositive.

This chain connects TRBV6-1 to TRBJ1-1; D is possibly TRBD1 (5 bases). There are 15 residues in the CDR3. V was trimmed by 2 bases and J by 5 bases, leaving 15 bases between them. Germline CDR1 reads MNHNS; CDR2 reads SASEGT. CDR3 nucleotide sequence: TGTGCCAGCAGTGAAACCCAGGACACCCCTACTGAAGCTTTCTTT. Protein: CASSETQDTPTEAFF.

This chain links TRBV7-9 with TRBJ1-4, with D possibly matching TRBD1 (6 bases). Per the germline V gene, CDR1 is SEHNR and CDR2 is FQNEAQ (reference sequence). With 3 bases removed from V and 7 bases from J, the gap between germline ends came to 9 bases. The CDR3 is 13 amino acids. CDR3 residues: CASSFGTFEKLFF. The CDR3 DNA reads TGTGCCAGCAGCTTCGGGACATTTGAAAAACTGTTTTTT.